This entry concerns a single T cell receptor beta chain. This sample stems from a study of blood T cell repertoires in COVID-19. Across the study: Spain, Italy and the United States supplied samples that represented acute and convalescent COVID-19. PBMCs, B-cell-depleted T cells, or T cells provided the cDNA or gDNA that made up the material.

Original methodology: Reference gene primer amplification gave nucleated cell count estimates. Sequencing was performed with immunoSEQ multiplex PCR; in TCRdb, only in-frame clones are kept and a portion is missing. V and J calls and clone size follow that table, whereas D and trimming were derived from the DNA. Of around 300,000 clones detected, about nine tenths appear once; the ten largest clones hold approximately 2.2%. Germline values: CDR1 SGHAT, CDR2 FQNNGV. Germline trimming cut 3 bases from V and 3 bases from J; bases unmatched to any gene: 8. The CDR3 runs 15 residues. Sequenced: peripheral blood. The receptor's source is a man aged 50 to 59 with acute or convalescent COVID-19. The chain joins TRBV11-2 to TRBJ2-7; 7 positions agree with TRBD1. The CDR3 DNA sequence: TGTGCCAGCAGCTTCGAACCGGGACAGATCTACGAGCAGTACTTC. Translation gives CASSFEPGQIYEQYF.